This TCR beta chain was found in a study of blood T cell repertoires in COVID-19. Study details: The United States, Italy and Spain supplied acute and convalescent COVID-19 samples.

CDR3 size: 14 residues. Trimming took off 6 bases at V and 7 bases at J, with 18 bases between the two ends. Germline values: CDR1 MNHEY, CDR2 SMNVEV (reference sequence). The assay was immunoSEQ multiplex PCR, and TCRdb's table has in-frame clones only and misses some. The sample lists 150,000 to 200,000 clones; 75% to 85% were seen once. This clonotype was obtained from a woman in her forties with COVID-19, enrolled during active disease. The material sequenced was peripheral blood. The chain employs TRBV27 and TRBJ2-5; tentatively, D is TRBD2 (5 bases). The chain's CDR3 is CASRVAGGLATQYF. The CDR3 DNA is TGTGCCAGCAGGGTCGCGGGTGGGTTGGCGACCCAGTACTTC.